The rows below give T cell receptor beta chains drawn from one sample of a study of blood T cell repertoires in COVID-19. Sequenced by immunoSEQ multiplex PCR; TCRdb stores in-frame clones only, minus some. The sample shows 200,000 to 250,000 clones, about 87% of them seen only once. Sequencing input: peripheral blood. The receptors come from a young man with COVID-19, enrolled during active disease. The CDR3 runs from the conserved cysteine through the conserved F or W. Each record gives: clone size, D gene, J gene, V gene, CDR3 DNA, CDR3 protein. The D gene is left open where the match is weak. Clone size is given for some rows only: seen once, a few or many times, or a class if the clone is expanded.

clone size: NA; D gene: NA; J gene: TRBJ1-4; V gene: TRBV5-6; CDR3 DNA: TGTGCCAGCAGCCCCATAGGGGTTGAAAAACTGTTTTTT; CDR3 protein: CASSPIGVEKLFF
clone size: NA; D gene: NA; J gene: TRBJ2-7; V gene: TRBV5-4; CDR3 DNA: TGTGCCAGCAGCTTGGCCAGGGGGGCATCCGAGCAGTACTTC; CDR3 protein: CASSLARGASEQYF
clone size: few; D gene: TRBD2; J gene: TRBJ2-7; V gene: TRBV27; CDR3 DNA: TGTGCCAGCAGTTCCCGTAGCGGGAGGGTCCCCTACGAGCAGTACTTC; CDR3 protein: CASSSRSGRVPYEQYF
clone size: NA; D gene: TRBD2; J gene: TRBJ2-3; V gene: TRBV2; CDR3 DNA: TGTGCCAGCAGTGCGGGGGGGAGCACAGATACGCAGTATTTT; CDR3 protein: CASSAGGSTDTQYF
clone size: NA; D gene: TRBD1; J gene: TRBJ2-5; V gene: TRBV6-1; CDR3 DNA: TGTGCCAGCAGCGAATACGGGACAGAACTTATCCAAGAGACCCAGTACTTC; CDR3 protein: CASSEYGTELIQETQYF
clone size: NA; D gene: NA; J gene: TRBJ2-1; V gene: TRBV5-1; CDR3 DNA: TGCGCCAGCATCCCCTCTGCGGCGGGACTCTACAATGAGCAGTTCTTC; CDR3 protein: CASIPSAAGLYNEQFF
clone size: NA; D gene: TRBD1; J gene: TRBJ1-1; V gene: TRBV19; CDR3 DNA: TGTGCCAGTAGTGCTGGACAGGCTGAAGCTTTCTTT; CDR3 protein: CASSAGQAEAFF
clone size: NA; D gene: NA; J gene: TRBJ2-5; V gene: TRBV19; CDR3 DNA: TGTGCCAGTAGTATAGGACGGGATCGGGAGACCCAGTACTTC; CDR3 protein: CASSIGRDRETQYF
clone size: NA; D gene: NA; J gene: TRBJ1-2; V gene: TRBV9; CDR3 DNA: TGTGCCAGCAGCGTAGGTGGCTTCGGCTACACCTTC; CDR3 protein: CASSVGGFGYTF
clone size: NA; D gene: NA; J gene: TRBJ1-2; V gene: TRBV5-1; CDR3 DNA: TGCGCCAGCAGACTGAGCCCCGGGACAATTTTTAATAGCTACACCTTC; CDR3 protein: CASRLSPGTIFNSYTF
clone size: few; D gene: NA; J gene: TRBJ1-1; V gene: TRBV18; CDR3 DNA: TGTGCCAGCTCACCACGAGGGCCTGAAGCTTTCTTT; CDR3 protein: CASSPRGPEAFF
clone size: NA; D gene: NA; J gene: TRBJ2-2; V gene: TRBV2; CDR3 DNA: TGTGCCAGCAGTGTCGGGACACACACCGGGGAGCTGTTTTTT; CDR3 protein: CASSVGTHTGELFF
clone size: NA; D gene: NA; J gene: TRBJ1-1; V gene: TRBV3-1/TRBV3-2; CDR3 DNA: TGTGCCAGCAGCCTTAAACATCAGGGACTTGAAGCTTTCTTT; CDR3 protein: CASSLKHQGLEAFF
clone size: NA; D gene: TRBD1; J gene: TRBJ1-2; V gene: TRBV7-9; CDR3 DNA: TGTGCCAGCAGCCCAAACCGGGACAGATACTATGGCTACACCTTC; CDR3 protein: CASSPNRDRYYGYTF
clone size: once; D gene: TRBD2; J gene: TRBJ2-7; V gene: TRBV27; CDR3 DNA: TGTGCCAGCACCTATGGGGGGGGGTACGAGCAGTACTTC; CDR3 protein: CASTYGGGYEQYF
clone size: NA; D gene: NA; J gene: TRBJ2-3; V gene: TRBV11-1; CDR3 DNA: TGTGCCAGCAGCTTATATCAGGGAGATACGCAGTATTTT; CDR3 protein: CASSLYQGDTQYF
clone size: NA; D gene: TRBD1; J gene: TRBJ2-7; V gene: TRBV7-9; CDR3 DNA: TGTGCCAGCAGCTTAGGGACAGGGTTACTTAGCTCCTACGAGCAGTACTTC; CDR3 protein: CASSLGTGLLSSYEQYF
clone size: NA; D gene: NA; J gene: TRBJ2-1; V gene: TRBV12-5; CDR3 DNA: TGTGCTAGTGGTTCCTACCAGTCAGGGGGGGAGCAGTTCTTC; CDR3 protein: CASGSYQSGGEQFF
clone size: NA; D gene: NA; J gene: TRBJ1-5; V gene: TRBV6-6; CDR3 DNA: TGTGCCAGCAGTTACGTCTCAGGGGATCAGCCCCAGCATTTT; CDR3 protein: CASSYVSGDQPQHF
clone size: NA; D gene: TRBD2; J gene: TRBJ2-5; V gene: TRBV19; CDR3 DNA: TGTGCCAGTAGTACCCGACTAGCGGGAGGTGGGGAGACCCAGTACTTC; CDR3 protein: CASSTRLAGGGETQYF
clone size: NA; D gene: NA; J gene: TRBJ2-1; V gene: TRBV5-1; CDR3 DNA: TGCGCCAGCAGCTTTCGACTAGACGTCTACAATGAGCAGTTCTTC; CDR3 protein: CASSFRLDVYNEQFF
clone size: few; D gene: TRBD1; J gene: TRBJ1-1; V gene: TRBV7-2; CDR3 DNA: TGTGCCAGCAGCTTAGCCGGGACAGGGGGGACTGAAGCTTTCTTT; CDR3 protein: CASSLAGTGGTEAFF
clone size: NA; D gene: TRBD1; J gene: TRBJ1-2; V gene: TRBV9; CDR3 DNA: TGTGCCAGCAGTACTCGGACAGGGACTACCTATGGCTACACCTTC; CDR3 protein: CASSTRTGTTYGYTF
clone size: NA; D gene: TRBD2; J gene: TRBJ2-1; V gene: TRBV6-5; CDR3 DNA: TGTGCCACCTCTGGGCGGGAGGGCAGGTTCTTC; CDR3 protein: CATSGREGRFF
clone size: few; D gene: NA; J gene: TRBJ1-1; V gene: TRBV28; CDR3 DNA: TGTGCCAGCAGTTTACTGGCGAACACTGAAGCTTTCTTT; CDR3 protein: CASSLLANTEAFF
clone size: NA; D gene: NA; J gene: TRBJ2-3; V gene: TRBV7-2; CDR3 DNA: TGTGCCAGCAGCTTAGTTGGAGGGACCTCTGGAGATACGCAGTATTTT; CDR3 protein: CASSLVGGTSGDTQYF
clone size: NA; D gene: NA; J gene: TRBJ2-7; V gene: TRBV7-2; CDR3 DNA: TGTGCCAGCAGCTTAGAGGACAGCTCCTACGAGCAGTACTTC; CDR3 protein: CASSLEDSSYEQYF
clone size: NA; D gene: NA; J gene: TRBJ2-7; V gene: TRBV10-2; CDR3 DNA: TGCGCCAGCAGCTTAATTTCGTCGGGGTACGAGCAGTACTTC; CDR3 protein: CASSLISSGYEQYF
clone size: NA; D gene: NA; J gene: TRBJ1-2; V gene: TRBV24-1; CDR3 DNA: TGTGCCACCAGCCCATGGGGGGGTGGAGAAGGCTACACCTTC; CDR3 protein: CATSPWGGGEGYTF
clone size: once; D gene: NA; J gene: TRBJ1-1; V gene: TRBV18; CDR3 DNA: TGTGCCAGCTCACCGGACTCAGGATTCACTGAAGCTTTCTTT; CDR3 protein: CASSPDSGFTEAFF
clone size: NA; D gene: NA; J gene: TRBJ2-7; V gene: TRBV3-1/TRBV3-2; CDR3 DNA: TGTGCCAGCAGCCACTACAGTAGGACCGCCGGGGGTAGGGAGCAGTACTTC; CDR3 protein: CASSHYSRTAGGREQYF
clone size: NA; D gene: TRBD1; J gene: TRBJ1-5; V gene: TRBV10-3; CDR3 DNA: TGTGCCATCAGTGAGGCGGACAGGATCAATCAGCCCCAGCATTTT; CDR3 protein: CAISEADRINQPQHF
clone size: NA; D gene: NA; J gene: TRBJ1-1; V gene: TRBV18; CDR3 DNA: TGTGCCAGCTCACCCCGGGAGGCGGCGAACACTGAAGCTTTCTTT; CDR3 protein: CASSPREAANTEAFF
clone size: NA; D gene: NA; J gene: TRBJ2-7; V gene: TRBV7-9; CDR3 DNA: TGTGCCAGCAGCTTATTTGGCAGTTACGAGCAGTACTTC; CDR3 protein: CASSLFGSYEQYF
clone size: NA; D gene: NA; J gene: TRBJ2-7; V gene: TRBV19; CDR3 DNA: TGTGCCCTCTCCCAGGCCCTCGGGGACGAGCAGTACTTC; CDR3 protein: CALSQALGDEQYF
clone size: NA; D gene: TRBD2; J gene: TRBJ2-3; V gene: TRBV7-2; CDR3 DNA: TGTGCCAGCAGCTTAAGGCTAGCGGATGGCACAGATACGCAGTATTTT; CDR3 protein: CASSLRLADGTDTQYF